The 17 T cell receptor beta chains given below trace back to one sample, sequenced in a study of blood T cells in healthy people across ages. Together with a sample-barcoded 5' primer, a J-beta primer mix was included in a second PCR lasting 7 to 11 cycles. A single record per CDR3 protein comes from TCRdb applying MiXCR to the 5' RACE reads. The table lists around 1,700,000 distinct CDR3 sequences, 28% of them singletons. The material sequenced was blood. These receptors originate from a woman in her thirties in good health.

This clonotype was detected only a few times. V gene TRBV20-1 combines with J gene TRBJ2-5; D is uncertain. With 0 bases removed from V and 3 bases from J, the gap between germline ends came to 14 bases. Germline values: CDR1 DFQATT, CDR2 SNEGSKA (reference sequence). The CDR3 spans 15 residues. The CDR3 bases are TGCAGTGCTAGAGATCCAGCGTCGGCGGAAGAGACCCAGTACTTC. This encodes CSARDPASAEETQYF.

The rearrangement links TRBV6-6 to TRBJ2-7; 10 nucleotides match TRBD2. The V gene's germline CDR1 is MNHNY and CDR2 SVGAGI (reference sequence). The CDR3 has 14 residues. V shed 4 bases and J 7 bases; nucleotides not matched to a gene: 7. The CDR3: CASSSTGLAEEQYF. In DNA, the CDR3 is TGTGCCAGCAGTTCTACAGGACTAGCGGAAGAGCAGTACTTC.

V is TRBV20-1 and J is TRBJ1-5; D is unclear. V was shortened by 2 bases and J by 3 bases, with 8 bases between the two germline ends. CDR3 length equals 13 residues. CDR1 is DFQATT and CDR2 is SNEGSKA in the germline V gene (reference sequence). CDR3 in DNA: TGCAGTGCTAGAAGGCGGGACAATCAGCCCCAGCATTTT. Translated, it gives CSARRRDNQPQHF.

This clonotype has just a few counts. The V gene is TRBV6-2 or TRBV6-3, the J gene TRBJ2-7; perhaps TRBD2 as D (5 bases). Germline CDR1 reads MNHEY; CDR2 reads SVGEGT. This CDR3 contains 12 residues. Trimming removed 6 bases at V and 6 bases at J, with 12 bases between. The CDR3 protein is CASRTGSAEQYF. The CDR3 bases are TGTGCCAGCAGGACTGGTAGCGCCGAGCAGTACTTC.

Comments on this clonotype: With a much larger clone just one base away, this may be a read error. This rearrangement joins TRBV12-3 or TRBV12-4 to TRBJ2-5, with D possibly being TRBD1 or TRBD2 (5 bases each). The J call may be incorrect, as the DNA end agrees better with TRBJ2-1. The CDR3 is 14 amino acids. The DNA for the CDR3 is TGTGCCAGCAGTTTGGTCGGGGACCAAGAGACCCAGTTCTTC. Residues: CASSLVGDQETQFF.

This clonotype was detected only a few times. The chain combines TRBV5-1 with TRBJ2-5; TRBD1 is a possible D gene (6 bases). The length of the CDR3 is 12 residues. The V end lost 5 bases, the J end lost 5 bases, and 10 bases lay between the germline ends. CDR1 is SGHRS and CDR2 is YFSETQ in the germline V gene. CDR3 amino acids: CASSNRVETQYF. The CDR3 DNA reads as TGCGCCAGCAGTAACAGGGTGGAGACCCAGTACTTC.

This clonotype occurred a few times. This chain joins TRBV11-2 and TRBJ2-1; 8 nucleotides align to TRBD2. V lost 5 bases, J lost 0 bases, and 9 bases stayed unmatched. The CDR3 covers 17 residues. Looked up from germline, CDR1 is SGHAT and CDR2 is FQNNGV. CDR3 residues: CASSPGGSPVSYNEQFF. CDR3 DNA: TGTGCCAGCAGCCCGGGGGGGAGTCCGGTCTCCTACAATGAGCAGTTCTTC.

This clonotype occurred a few times. The genes are TRBV5-1 and TRBJ1-2, with unresolved D. The CDR3 is 18 amino acids. The germline V gene encodes CDR1 SGHRS and CDR2 YFSETQ. The V gene lost 0 bases and the J gene lost 1 base, with 19 bases spanning the gap. The CDR3 sequence is CASSLARSDGRLNYGYTF. DNA of the CDR3: TGCGCCAGCAGCTTGGCCAGGTCAGATGGACGGCTTAACTATGGCTACACCTTC.

The chain has TRBV20-1 and TRBJ1-1, with D tentatively TRBD1 (6 bases). Trimming cost V 3 bases and J 8 bases, with 16 bases left between them. Germline CDR1 and CDR2: DFQATT and SNEGSKA (reference sequence). The CDR3 spans 13 residues. The CDR3 is CSASRSTGLEAFF. The CDR3 DNA follows: TGCAGTGCTAGCCGGTCGACAGGACTGGAAGCTTTCTTT.

In its sample, this clonotype was seen a few times. The junction and the germline gene differ at one end; a read error may be behind it. This chain links TRBV7-2 with TRBJ1-1; no reliable D call. The CDR3 loop spans 14 amino acids. In germline, CDR1 is SGHTA, CDR2 FQGNSA. CDR3 sequence reads: CASSLGRQNTEAFF. The CDR3, as DNA: TGTGCCAGCAGTTTAGGTCGGCAGAACACTGAAGCTTTCTTT.

This clonotype showed up many times. The rearrangement joins TRBV12-3 or TRBV12-4 to TRBJ2-7; TRBD1 aligns across 7 bases. The CDR3 extends over 15 amino acids. Trimming cost V 1 base and J 3 bases; bases outside gene matches: 6. The CDR3 loop reads CASSLVGDRDYEQYF. The DNA for the CDR3 is TGTGCCAGCAGTTTAGTCGGAGACAGGGACTACGAGCAGTACTTC.

This clonotype was detected ten times or more. In DNA form, the CDR3 reads TGTGCCAGCAGCATTCAGGGGAATTCACCCCTCCACTTT. This translates into CASSIQGNSPLHF. V gene TRBV7-2 combines with J gene TRBJ1-6; TRBD1 is a possible D gene (6 bases). The germline V gene has CDR1 SGHTA and CDR2 FQGNSA. CDR3 size: 13 residues. Deletions cut 5 bases from V and 7 bases from J, with 9 bases between.

The chain employs TRBV28 and TRBJ2-4; either TRBD1 or TRBD2 may supply D (6 bases each). The CDR3 runs 15 residues. Germline V gene data show CDR1 as MDHEN and CDR2 as SYDVKM. The germline V and J ends were trimmed by 6 bases and 0 bases, with 12 bases remaining between them. The CDR3 DNA is TGTGCCAGCAGGCAGGGGACTCTAGCCAAAAACATTCAGTACTTC. Its protein product is CASRQGTLAKNIQYF. Complete variable domain (other parts from reference TRBV28 and TRBJ2-4): DVKVTQSSRYLVKRTGEKVFLECVQDMDHENMFWYRQDPGLGLRLIYFSYDVKMKEKGDIPEGYSVSREKKERFSLILESASTNQTSMYLCASRQGTLAKNIQYFGAGTRLSVL.

This chain connects TRBV18 to TRBJ2-1; a weak D match, TRBD1 (6 bases). Trimming removed 4 bases from V and 9 bases from J, with 10 bases in between. Germline V lookup: CDR1 KGHSH, CDR2 LQKENI. The CDR3 loop spans 12 amino acids. CDR3 loop: CASSQTGLEQFF. CDR3 DNA: TGTGCCAGCTCACAAACAGGGCTTGAGCAGTTCTTC. Supplemented by reference TRBV18 and TRBJ2-1, the full variable domain reads NAGVMQNPRHLVRRRGQEARLRCSPMKGHSHVYWYRQLPEEGLKFMVYLQKENIIDESGMPKERFSAEFPKEGPSILRIQQVVRGDSAAYFCASSQTGLEQFFGPGTRLTVL.

This clonotype occurred a few times. The chain links TRBV29-1 to TRBJ2-1; no firm D call. With 1 base removed from V and 7 bases from J, the gap between germline ends came to 20 bases. The germline V gene encodes CDR1 SQVTM and CDR2 ANQGSEA. The CDR3 spans 16 residues. The CDR3 sequence: CSVEGSIRDKVNEQFF. The CDR3 nucleotides are TGCAGCGTTGAAGGTAGTATAAGGGATAAAGTTAATGAGCAGTTCTTC.

This clonotype has more than one count but fewer than ten. The V call is TRBV19, the J call TRBJ2-7, with TRBD2 matching over 13 bases. J gave up 5 bases and V 5 bases, and 6 bases lay outside the gene matches. CDR3 length: 15 residues. Germline assignment: CDR1 LNHDA and CDR2 SQIVND (reference sequence). CDR3 protein: CASSPGTSGNNEQYF. The CDR3 bases are TGTGCCAGTAGTCCGGGGACTAGCGGGAACAACGAGCAGTACTTC.

This clonotype was picked up a small number of times. The chain couples TRBV12-3 or TRBV12-4 to TRBJ1-1; 8 bases map to TRBD1. V lost 8 bases and J lost 0; bases outside the gene matches: 5. This CDR3 contains 14 residues. CDR3 in DNA: TGTGCCAGCCTACTGACAGGGGTGAACACTGAAGCTTTCTTT. This codes for CASLLTGVNTEAFF.